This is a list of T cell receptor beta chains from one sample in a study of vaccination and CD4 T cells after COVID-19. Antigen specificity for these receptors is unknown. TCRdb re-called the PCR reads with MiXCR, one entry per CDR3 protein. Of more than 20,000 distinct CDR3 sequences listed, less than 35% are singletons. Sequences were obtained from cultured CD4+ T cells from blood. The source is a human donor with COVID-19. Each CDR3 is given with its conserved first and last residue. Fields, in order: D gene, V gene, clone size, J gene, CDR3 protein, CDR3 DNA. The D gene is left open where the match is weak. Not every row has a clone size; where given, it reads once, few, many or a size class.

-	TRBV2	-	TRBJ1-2	CASRGPGTQGRANYGYTF	TGTGCCAGCAGGGGACCCGGGACTCAAGGTCGAGCTAACTATGGCTACACCTTC
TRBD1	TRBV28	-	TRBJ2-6	CARGTGAGANVLTF	TGTGCCAGAGGTACAGGGGCTGGGGCCAACGTCCTGACTTTC
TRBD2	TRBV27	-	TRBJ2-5	CATRLAGGTQETQYF	TGTGCCACCCGATTGGCGGGGGGGACCCAAGAGACCCAGTACTTC
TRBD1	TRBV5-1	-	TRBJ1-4	CASSSYRGNGEKLFF	TGCGCCAGCAGCTCTTACAGGGGTAACGGTGAAAAACTGTTTTTT
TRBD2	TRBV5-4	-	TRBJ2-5	CASSIRLAGAQETQYF	TGTGCCAGCAGCATCCGACTAGCGGGGGCGCAAGAGACCCAGTACTTC
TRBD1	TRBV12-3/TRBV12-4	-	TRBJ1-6	CASCRQGNSPLHF	TGTGCCAGCTGCCGACAGGGGAATTCACCCCTCCACTTT
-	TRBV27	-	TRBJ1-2	CASSLEGRGNTYGYTF	TGTGCCAGCAGTTTAGAAGGTCGGGGAAACACCTATGGCTACACCTTC
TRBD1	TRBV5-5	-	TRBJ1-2	CASSLVGQGHYGYTF	TGTGCCAGCAGCTTAGTGGGACAGGGGCACTATGGCTACACCTTC
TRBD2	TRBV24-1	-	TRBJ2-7	CATSRPGGGDEQYF	TGTGCCACCAGCCGCCCGGGGGGAGGTGACGAGCAGTACTTC
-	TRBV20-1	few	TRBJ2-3	CSASWGTDTQYF	TGCAGTGCTAGTTGGGGCACAGATACGCAGTATTTT
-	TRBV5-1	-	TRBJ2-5	CASSLPSLETQYF	TGCGCCAGCAGCTTGCCTAGCCTCGAGACCCAGTACTTC
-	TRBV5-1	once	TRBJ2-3	CASSLDNPYSTDTQYF	TGCGCCAGCAGCCTCGACAACCCCTATAGCACAGATACGCAGTATTTT
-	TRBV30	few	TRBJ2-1	CAWSRSPAYNEQFF	TGTGCCTGGAGTAGATCGCCGGCCTACAATGAGCAGTTCTTC
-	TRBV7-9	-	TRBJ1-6	CASSLIAGRALAPLHF	TGTGCCAGCAGCTTAATTGCAGGTAGGGCTTTAGCACCCCTCCACTTT
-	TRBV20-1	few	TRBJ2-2	CSARDSRVNTGELFF	TGCAGTGCTAGAGATTCCAGGGTAAACACCGGGGAGCTGTTTTTT
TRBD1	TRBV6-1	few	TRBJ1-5	CASKFERDRGYGSNQPQHF	TGTGCCAGCAAGTTTGAGAGGGACAGGGGTTACGGAAGCAATCAGCCCCAGCATTTT
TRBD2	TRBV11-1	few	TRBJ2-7	CASSRERGSPYEQYF	TGTGCCAGCAGCCGTGAGCGGGGGTCCCCCTACGAGCAGTACTTC
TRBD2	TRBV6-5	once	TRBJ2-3	CASSYYSGGAGGTDTQYF	TGTGCCAGCAGTTACTATAGCGGGGGGGCCGGGGGCACAGATACGCAGTATTTT
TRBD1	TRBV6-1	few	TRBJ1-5	CASEPGGGGQPQHF	TGTGCCTCCGAGCCAGGAGGGGGCGGTCAGCCCCAGCATTTT
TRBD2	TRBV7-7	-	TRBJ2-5	CASSAHGLAGEETQYF	TGTGCTAGCAGCGCACACGGACTAGCGGGGGAAGAGACCCAGTACTTC
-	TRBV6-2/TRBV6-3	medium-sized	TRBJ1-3	CASSYPGNTIYF	TGTGCCAGCAGTTACCCGGGAAACACCATATATTTT
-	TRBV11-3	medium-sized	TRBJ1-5	CASSLDLQCIDSNQPQHF	TGTGCCAGCAGCTTAGATCTACAGTGTATAGATAGCAATCAGCCCCAGCATTTT
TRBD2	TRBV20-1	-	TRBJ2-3	CSASPHSGAVTDTQYF	TGCAGTGCTAGCCCACATAGCGGGGCCGTCACAGATACGCAGTATTTT
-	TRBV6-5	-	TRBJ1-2	CASSNFGYTF	TGTGCCAGCAGTAACTTCGGCTACACCTTC
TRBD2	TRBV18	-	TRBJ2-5	CASSPLHSGGVQETQYF	TGTGCCAGCTCACCCCTCCATAGCGGGGGGGTTCAAGAGACCCAGTACTTC
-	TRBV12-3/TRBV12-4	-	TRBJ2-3	CASSFLRSTDTQYF	TGTGCCAGCAGTTTTCTTAGAAGCACAGATACGCAGTATTTT
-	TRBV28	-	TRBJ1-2	CASSLIGQGYTF	TGTGCCAGCAGTTTGATAGGGCAAGGCTACACCTTC
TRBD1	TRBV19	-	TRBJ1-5	CASSIGTGGGGSNQPQHF	TGTGCCAGTAGTATAGGGACAGGGGGCGGTGGTAGCAATCAGCCCCAGCATTTT
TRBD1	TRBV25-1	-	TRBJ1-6	CASSGGQRYSYNSPLHF	TGTGCCAGCAGTGGGGGACAGAGATACTCCTATAATTCACCCCTCCACTTT
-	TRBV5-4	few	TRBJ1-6	CASSFGQGLSSPLHF	TGTGCCAGCAGCTTTGGGCAGGGGTTGAGTTCACCCCTCCACTTT
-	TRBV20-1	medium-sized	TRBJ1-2	CSARDPQDLANYGYTF	TGCAGTGCTAGAGATCCCCAGGACCTAGCTAACTATGGCTACACCTTC
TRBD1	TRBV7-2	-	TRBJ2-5	CASSPDGQGVTQYF	TGTGCCAGCAGCCCCGACGGACAGGGGGTGACCCAGTACTTC
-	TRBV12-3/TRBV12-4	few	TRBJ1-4	CASSLGGGAHEKLFF	TGTGCCAGCAGCCTCGGCGGGGGGGCGCATGAAAAACTGTTTTTT
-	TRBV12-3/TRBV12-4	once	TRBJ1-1	CASTPKSYKNTEAFF	TGTGCCAGCACCCCCAAGTCCTACAAGAACACTGAAGCTTTCTTT
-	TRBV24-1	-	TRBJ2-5	CATSAQGETQYF	TGTGCCACCAGTGCCCAGGGGGAGACCCAGTACTTC
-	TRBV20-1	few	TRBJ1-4	CSARDKREKLFF	TGCAGTGCTAGAGATAAACGTGAAAAACTGTTTTTT
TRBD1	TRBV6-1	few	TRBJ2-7	CASREVPRQGHEQYF	TGTGCCAGCAGGGAGGTTCCACGACAGGGCCACGAGCAGTACTTC
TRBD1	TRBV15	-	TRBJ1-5	CATSSGTGGMNQPQHF	TGTGCCACCAGCAGCGGGACAGGGGGGATGAATCAGCCCCAGCATTTT
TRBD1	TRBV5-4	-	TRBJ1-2	CASRLGTAANYGYTF	TGTGCCAGCAGATTAGGGACAGCTGCTAACTATGGCTACACCTTC
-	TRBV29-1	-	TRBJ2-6	CSVEELSGANVLTF	TGCAGCGTTGAGGAACTCTCTGGGGCCAACGTCCTGACTTTC
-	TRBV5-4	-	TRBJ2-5	CASSEVGPSQETQYF	TGTGCCAGCAGCGAGGTGGGGCCATCTCAAGAGACCCAGTACTTC
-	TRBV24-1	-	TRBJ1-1	CATSTSGNAEAFF	-
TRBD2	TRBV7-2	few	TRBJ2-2	CASSLQAGAVGELFF	TGTGCCAGCAGCTTACAAGCGGGGGCGGTCGGGGAGCTGTTTTTT
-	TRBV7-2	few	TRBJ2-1	CASSLEVASNEQFF	TGTGCCAGCAGCTTAGAGGTGGCCTCCAATGAGCAGTTCTTC
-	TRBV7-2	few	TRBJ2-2	CASSLRQRNTGELFF	TGTGCCAGCAGCTTAAGGCAGCGGAACACCGGGGAGCTGTTTTTT
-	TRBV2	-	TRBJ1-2	CASRGGLGYGCTF	TGTGCCAGCAGGGGGGGCTTGGGCTATGGCTGCACCTTC
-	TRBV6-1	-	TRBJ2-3	CASRRTVTDTQYF	TGTGCCAGCAGGCGGACAGTGACAGATACGCAGTATTTT
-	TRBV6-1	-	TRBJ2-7	CASSEGPGSYEQYF	TGTGCCAGCAGTGAAGGTCCAGGTAGCTACGAGCAGTACTTC
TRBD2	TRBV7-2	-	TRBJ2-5	CASSRTPGTSILETQYF	TGTGCCAGCAGCAGAACCCCCGGGACTAGTATTTTGGAGACCCAGTACTTC
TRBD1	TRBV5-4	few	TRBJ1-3	CASSPTGGAGNTIYF	TGTGCCAGCAGCCCAACAGGGGGAGCTGGAAACACCATATATTTT
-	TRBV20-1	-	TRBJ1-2	CRVGFPYGYTF	TGCAGGGTCGGTTTCCCCTATGGCTACACCTTC
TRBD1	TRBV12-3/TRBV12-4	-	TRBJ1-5	CASSPGQGAGQPQHF	TGTGCCAGCAGTCCGGGACAGGGGGCCGGTCAGCCCCAGCATTTT
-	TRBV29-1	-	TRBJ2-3	CSCPWGGPTDTQYF	TGCAGCTGCCCTTGGGGGGGCCCGACAGATACGCAGTATTTT
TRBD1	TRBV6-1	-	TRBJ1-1	CASRRSGQGTEAFF	TGTGCCAGCAGAAGATCGGGACAGGGAACTGAAGCTTTCTTT
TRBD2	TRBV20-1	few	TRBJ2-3	CSASPPGLAGGIGTQYF	TGCAGTGCTAGTCCCCCGGGACTAGCGGGGGGGATCGGTACGCAGTATTTT
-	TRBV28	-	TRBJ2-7	CASSLPQRSEQYF	TGTGCCAGCAGTTTGCCCCAGAGATCCGAGCAGTACTTC
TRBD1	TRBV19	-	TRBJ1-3	CASSRTTGDSGNTIYF	TGTGCCAGTAGTAGGACGACAGGGGATTCTGGAAACACCATATATTTT